This passage covers 17 T cell receptor beta chains from one sample sequenced in a study of CD8 T cell repertoires and HIV-1 epitope variants. Some clones are missing from TCRdb's copy, which holds only in-frame ones; the method was immunoSEQ multiplex PCR. Of 5,400 or so clones detected, under 65% appear once; the ten largest clones hold 45%. These receptors have no known antigen. Sequences were obtained from cultured CD8+ T cells derived from PBMCs. The receptors stem from a male donor with HIV.

The CDR3 is CATSTDPILDEQFF. The CDR3 DNA follows: TGTGCCACCAGTACGGATCCCATCCTCGATGAGCAGTTCTTC. This chain joins TRBV19 and TRBJ2-1; unclear D gene. This CDR3 is 14 amino acids long. Germline CDR1 is LNHDA and CDR2 is SQIVND (reference sequence). V was cut by 10 bases and J by 8 bases, with 21 bases left in between. Full variable domain (rest looked up from reference TRBV19 and TRBJ2-1): DGGITQSPKYLFRKEGQNVTLSCEQNLNHDAMYWYRQDPGQGLRLIYYSQIVNDFQKGDIAEGYSVSREKKESFPLTVTSAQKNPTAFYLCATSTDPILDEQFFGPGTRLTVL.

This clone was detected once. The chain couples TRBV28 to TRBJ2-7, with 8 nucleotides matching TRBD1. The CDR3 extends over 14 amino acids. CDR1 and CDR2 from the germline V gene are MDHEN and SYDVKM. The V and J ends lost 6 bases and 5 bases, in that order; junction bases with no gene match: 9. The CDR3 DNA is TGTGCCAGCAGGTTCAGGGGGCCCGGGGACGAGCAGTACTTC. This sequence encodes CASRFRGPGDEQYF.

CDR3 coding DNA: TGTGCCAGCAGTCCAATCTCTGTGGAGACCCAGTACTTC. This codes for CASSPISVETQYF. The chain is built from TRBV27 and TRBJ2-5; D gene uncertain. V was clipped by 5 bases and J by 5 bases, with 12 bases between them. The CDR3 covers 13 residues. CDR1 is MNHEY, CDR2 SMNVEV, per germline (reference sequence).

V and J are TRBV27 and TRBJ2-5, with 13 bases matching TRBD2. The V gene end was trimmed by 5 bases and the J gene end by 3 bases; junction bases not matched to a gene: 18. Germline V gene data show CDR1 as MNHEY and CDR2 as SMNVEV (reference sequence). This CDR3 region has 20 residues. The CDR3 region is CASSPKRPGLAGPTKETQYF. CDR3 sequence (DNA): TGTGCCAGCAGTCCGAAGAGACCGGGACTAGCGGGACCAACAAAAGAGACCCAGTACTTC.

This chain links TRBV27 with TRBJ1-5; 7 bases agree with TRBD1. Trimming cost V 5 bases and J 3 bases; bases outside gene matches: 4. CDR3 length: 14 residues. Germline V CDR1 and CDR2: MNHEY, SMNVEV (reference sequence). CDR3 DNA: TGTGCCAGCAGTCCTGGACAGGTCAATCAGCCCCAGCATTTT. It codes for CASSPGQVNQPQHF.

The chain carries TRBV13 and TRBJ1-1; D may be TRBD1 (5 bases). CDR3 length: 15 amino acids. From germline, CDR1 is PRHDT and CDR2 FYEKMQ (reference sequence). Deletions cut 8 bases from V and 1 base from J, with 17 bases between. CDR3 protein: CASYHAGQGNTEAFF. As DNA, the CDR3 is TGTGCCAGCTATCACGCTGGGCAGGGGAACACTGAAGCTTTCTTT.

The genes are TRBV11-2 and TRBJ2-7, with 7 nucleotides matching TRBD2. Trimming removed 3 bases from V and 3 bases from J; junction bases left unmatched: 5. Germline CDR1 SGHAT, CDR2 FQNNGV. This CDR3 has 14 amino acids. The CDR3 sequence: CASSFQSGVYEQYF. The DNA of the CDR3 is TGTGCCAGCAGCTTCCAAAGCGGGGTCTACGAGCAGTACTTC.

This clone was observed a handful of times. V usage is TRBV11-2 and J usage is TRBJ1-3, with D unresolved. This CDR3 region has 15 residues. Germline CDR1 is SGHAT and CDR2 is FQNNGV. V dropped 5 bases and J dropped 3 bases, with 14 bases sitting between them. Written as DNA, the CDR3 is TGTGCCAGCAGCATCAACAGCTTAGATGGAAACACCATATATTTT. It codes for CASSINSLDGNTIYF.

The V call is TRBV9, the J call TRBJ1-3; TRBD1 is a possible D gene (5 bases). This CDR3 has 14 amino acids. V was trimmed by 3 bases and J by 4 bases, leaving 11 bases between them. In germline, CDR1 is SGDLS, CDR2 YYNGEE. The DNA of the CDR3 is TGTGCCAGCAGCGCCGGGGCTCGCGGAAACACCATATATTTT. Its protein product is CASSAGARGNTIYF. The full variable domain, rest sourced from reference TRBV9 and TRBJ1-3, is DSGVTQTPKHLITATGQRVTLRCSPRSGDLSVYWYQQSLDQGLQFLIQYYNGEERAKGNILERFSAQQFPDLHSELNLSSLELGDSALYFCASSAGARGNTIYFGEGSWLTVV.

The chain links TRBV9 to TRBJ2-2, with D maybe TRBD2 (6 bases). There are 14 residues in the CDR3. The germline gives CDR1 SGDLS, CDR2 YYNGEE. V lost 0 bases to trimming and J lost 4 bases, with 7 bases between them. CDR3: CASSVGGGTGELFF. DNA for the CDR3: TGTGCCAGCAGCGTAGGGGGAGGCACCGGGGAGCTGTTTTTT.

This chain joins TRBV4-2 and TRBJ1-4, with 7 nucleotides matching TRBD1. Germline V gene lookup returns CDR1 LGHNA and CDR2 YNFKEQ. CDR3 length: 17 residues. The junction had 9 bases not matched to a gene; V was cut back by 2 bases and J by 3 bases. For the CDR3, the DNA is TGTGCCAGCAGCCAAATGAGACAGGGCAGGGCTAATGAAAAACTGTTTTTT. Translated: CASSQMRQGRANEKLFF.

In this sample, this clone turned up once. J is TRBJ2-7 and V is TRBV28; 8 nucleotides agree with TRBD2. The CDR3 spans 15 residues. The germline gives CDR1 MDHEN, CDR2 SYDVKM. The junction had 8 bases not matched to a gene; V was cut back by 2 bases and J by 5 bases. CDR3 nucleotide sequence: TGTGCCAGCAGTTTACTTCGGGGGGGGCCGAACGAGCAGTACTTC. As protein: CASSLLRGGPNEQYF.

This chain joins TRBV13 and TRBJ2-3; 10 bases fit TRBD2. Germline CDR1 PRHDT, CDR2 FYEKMQ (reference sequence). This CDR3 is built from 16 residues. V shed 4 bases and J 0 bases; nucleotides not matched to a gene: 4. DNA of the CDR3: TGTGCCAGCAGCTCTCTAGCGGGGGCCAGCACAGATACGCAGTATTTT. Translating gives CASSSLAGASTDTQYF. Looking up the rest from reference TRBV13 and TRBJ2-3 gives the full variable domain: AAGVIQSPRHLIKEKRETATLKCYPIPRHDTVYWYQQGPGQDPQFLISFYEKMQSDKGSIPDRFSAQQFSDYHSELNMSSLELGDSALYFCASSSLAGASTDTQYFGPGTRLTVL.

This chain's CDR3 is CASSVPIRINEKLFF. The CDR3 DNA reads TGTGCCAGCAGTGTTCCAATACGTATTAATGAAAAACTGTTTTTT. The chain recombines TRBV25-1 with TRBJ1-4; no definite D call. The CDR3 sequence is 15 residues long. V was clipped by 4 bases and J by 4 bases, with 13 bases between them. From germline, CDR1 is MGHDK and CDR2 SYGVNS.

This clone was observed a few times. The chain combines TRBV25-1 with TRBJ1-6; 9 nucleotides line up with TRBD1. Germline V gene lookup returns CDR1 MGHDK and CDR2 SYGVNS. The junction had 9 bases not matched to a gene; V was cut back by 3 bases and J by 12 bases. The CDR3 totals 15 residues. CDR3 residues: CASSDKTGGIEPLHF. The DNA of the CDR3 is TGTGCCAGCAGTGACAAGACAGGGGGGATTGAACCCCTCCACTTT.

This clone was picked up a small number of times. The chain employs TRBV5-6 and TRBJ1-5, with 9 bases identical to TRBD1. CDR1 SGHDT and CDR2 YYEEEE come from the germline V gene. The ends lost 0 bases at V and 5 bases at J; junction bases unmatched: 3. The CDR3 is made up of 15 amino acids. The CDR3 protein is CASSLGWDRDQPQHF. CDR3 DNA sequence: TGTGCCAGCAGCTTGGGATGGGACAGGGATCAGCCCCAGCATTTT.

This chain uses TRBV28 with TRBJ2-7; the match to TRBD1 covers 9 bases. CDR3 length equals 15 residues. Germline V gives CDR1 MDHEN, CDR2 SYDVKM. V lost 6 bases and J lost 3; bases outside the gene matches: 9. In DNA form, the CDR3 reads TGTGCCAGCAGAGCCCCCGGGACAGGGTTCTACGAGCAGTACTTC. Amino acid sequence: CASRAPGTGFYEQYF.